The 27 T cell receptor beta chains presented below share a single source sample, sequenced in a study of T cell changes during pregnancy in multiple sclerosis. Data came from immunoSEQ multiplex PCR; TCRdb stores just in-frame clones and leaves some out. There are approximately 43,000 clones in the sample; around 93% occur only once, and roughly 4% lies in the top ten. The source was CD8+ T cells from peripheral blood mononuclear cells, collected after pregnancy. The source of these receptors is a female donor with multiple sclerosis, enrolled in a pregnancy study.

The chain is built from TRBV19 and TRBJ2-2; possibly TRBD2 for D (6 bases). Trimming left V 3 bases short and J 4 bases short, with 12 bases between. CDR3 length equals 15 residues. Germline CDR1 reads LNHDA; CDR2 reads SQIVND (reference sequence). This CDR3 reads CASSMAAGFTGELFF. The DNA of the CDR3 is TGTGCCAGTAGTATGGCAGCGGGTTTCACCGGGGAGCTGTTTTTT.

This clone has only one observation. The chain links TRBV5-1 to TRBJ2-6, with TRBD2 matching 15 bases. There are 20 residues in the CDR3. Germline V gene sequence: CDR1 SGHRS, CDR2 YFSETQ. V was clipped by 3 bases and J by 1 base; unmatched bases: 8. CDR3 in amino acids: CASSSRRTSGGASGANVLTF. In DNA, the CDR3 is TGCGCCAGCAGCTCCCGGAGGACTAGCGGGGGGGCGTCTGGGGCCAACGTCCTGACTTTC.

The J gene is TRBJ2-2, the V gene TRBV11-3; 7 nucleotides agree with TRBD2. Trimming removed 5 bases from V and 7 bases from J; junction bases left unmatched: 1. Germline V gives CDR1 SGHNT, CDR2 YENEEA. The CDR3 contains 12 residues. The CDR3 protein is CASSRGDGELFF. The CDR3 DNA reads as TGTGCCAGCAGCCGGGGGGACGGGGAGCTGTTTTTT.

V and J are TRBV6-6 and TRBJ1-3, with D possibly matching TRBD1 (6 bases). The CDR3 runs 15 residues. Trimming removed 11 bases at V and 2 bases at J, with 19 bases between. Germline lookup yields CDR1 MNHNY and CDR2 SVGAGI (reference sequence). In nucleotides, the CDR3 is TGTGCCGCATCACAGGGAGACGTGGCTGGAAACACCATATATTTT. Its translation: CAASQGDVAGNTIYF.

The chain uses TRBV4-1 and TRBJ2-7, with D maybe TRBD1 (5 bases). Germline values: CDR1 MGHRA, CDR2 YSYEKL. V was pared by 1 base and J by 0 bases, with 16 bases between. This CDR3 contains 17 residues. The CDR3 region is CASSQGIRAALSYEQYF. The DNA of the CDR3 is TGCGCCAGCAGCCAAGGAATCAGGGCGGCCCTCTCCTACGAGCAGTACTTC.

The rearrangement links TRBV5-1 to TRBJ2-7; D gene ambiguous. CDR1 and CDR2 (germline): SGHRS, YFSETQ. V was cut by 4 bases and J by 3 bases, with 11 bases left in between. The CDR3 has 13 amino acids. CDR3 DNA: TGCGCCAGCAGCATCGGGTCGGGCTACGAGCAGTACTTC. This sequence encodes CASSIGSGYEQYF.

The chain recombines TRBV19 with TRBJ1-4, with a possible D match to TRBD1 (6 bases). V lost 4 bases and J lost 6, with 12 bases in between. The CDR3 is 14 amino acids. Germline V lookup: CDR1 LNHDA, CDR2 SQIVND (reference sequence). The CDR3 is CASSSGGGDEKLFF. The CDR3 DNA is TGTGCCAGTAGTAGTGGAGGGGGGGATGAAAAACTGTTTTTT. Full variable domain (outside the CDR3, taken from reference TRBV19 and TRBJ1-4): DGGITQSPKYLFRKEGQNVTLSCEQNLNHDAMYWYRQDPGQGLRLIYYSQIVNDFQKGDIAEGYSVSREKKESFPLTVTSAQKNPTAFYLCASSSGGGDEKLFFGSGTQLSVL.

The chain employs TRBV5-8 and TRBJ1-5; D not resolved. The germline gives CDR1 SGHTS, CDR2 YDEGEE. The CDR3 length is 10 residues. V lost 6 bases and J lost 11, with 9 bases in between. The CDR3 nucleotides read TGTGCCAGCACCTCGTCGGCCCAGCATTTT. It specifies CASTSSAQHF.

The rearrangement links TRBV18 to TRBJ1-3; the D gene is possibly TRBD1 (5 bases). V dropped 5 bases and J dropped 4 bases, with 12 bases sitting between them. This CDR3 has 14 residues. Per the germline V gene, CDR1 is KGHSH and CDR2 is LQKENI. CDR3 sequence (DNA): TGTGCCAGCTCAGTCCAGGGATCCGGAAACACCATATATTTT. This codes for CASSVQGSGNTIYF.

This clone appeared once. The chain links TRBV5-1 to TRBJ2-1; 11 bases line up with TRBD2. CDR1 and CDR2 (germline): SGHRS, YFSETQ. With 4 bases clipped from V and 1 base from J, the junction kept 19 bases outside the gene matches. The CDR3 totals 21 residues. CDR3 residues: CASSRGPAPRLAGSSYNEQFF. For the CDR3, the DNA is TGCGCCAGCAGCAGAGGACCTGCCCCCCGACTAGCGGGGTCGTCCTACAATGAGCAGTTCTTC.

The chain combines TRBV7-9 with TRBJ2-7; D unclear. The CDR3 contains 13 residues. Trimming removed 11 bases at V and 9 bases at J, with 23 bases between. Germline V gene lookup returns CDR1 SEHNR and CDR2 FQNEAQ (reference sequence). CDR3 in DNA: TGTGCCTTAGAACCCCCCCCCTTTACGGGGCAGTACTTC. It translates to CALEPPPFTGQYF.

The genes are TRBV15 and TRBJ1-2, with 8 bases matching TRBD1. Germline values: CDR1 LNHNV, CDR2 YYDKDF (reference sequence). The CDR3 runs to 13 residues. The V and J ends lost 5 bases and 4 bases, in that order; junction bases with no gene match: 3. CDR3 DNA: TGTGCCACCAGCGGCGACAGGGGCTATGGCTACACCTTC. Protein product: CATSGDRGYGYTF.

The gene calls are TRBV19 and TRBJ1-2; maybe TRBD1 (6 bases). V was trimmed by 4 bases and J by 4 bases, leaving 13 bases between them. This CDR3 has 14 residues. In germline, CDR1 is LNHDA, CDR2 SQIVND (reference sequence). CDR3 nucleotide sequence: TGTGCCAGTAGTACGACAGGAGCATTCTATGGCTACACCTTC. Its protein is CASSTTGAFYGYTF.

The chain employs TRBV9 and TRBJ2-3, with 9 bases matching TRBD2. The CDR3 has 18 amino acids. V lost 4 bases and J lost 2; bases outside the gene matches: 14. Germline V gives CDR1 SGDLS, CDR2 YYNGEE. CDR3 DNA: TGTGCCAGCAGCTCGCACGGGGGGGCGGGAGGGACCACAGATACGCAGTATTTT. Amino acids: CASSSHGGAGGTTDTQYF.

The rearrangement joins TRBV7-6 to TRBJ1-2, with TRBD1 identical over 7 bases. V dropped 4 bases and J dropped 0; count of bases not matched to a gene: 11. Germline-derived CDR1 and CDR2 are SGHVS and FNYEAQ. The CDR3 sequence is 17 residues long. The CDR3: CASSYSLRQGSNYGYTF. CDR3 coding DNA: TGTGCCAGCAGCTACTCCCTTAGACAGGGCTCTAACTATGGCTACACCTTC.

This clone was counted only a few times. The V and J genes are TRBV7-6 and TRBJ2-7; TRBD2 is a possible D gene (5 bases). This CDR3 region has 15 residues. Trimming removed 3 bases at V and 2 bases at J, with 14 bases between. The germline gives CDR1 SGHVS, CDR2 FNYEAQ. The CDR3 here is CASSLEAPGAYEQYF. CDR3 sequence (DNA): TGTGCCAGCAGCTTGGAGGCGCCCGGAGCCTACGAGCAGTACTTC. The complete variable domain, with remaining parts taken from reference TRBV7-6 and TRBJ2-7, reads GAGVSQSPRYKVTKRGQDVALRCDPISGHVSLYWYRQALGQGPEFLTYFNYEAQQDKSGLPNDRFSAERPEGSISTLTIQRTEQRDSAMYRCASSLEAPGAYEQYFGPGTRLTVT.

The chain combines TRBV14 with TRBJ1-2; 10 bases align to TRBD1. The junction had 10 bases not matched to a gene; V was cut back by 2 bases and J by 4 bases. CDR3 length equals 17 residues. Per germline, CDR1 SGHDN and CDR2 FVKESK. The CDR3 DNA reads TGTGCCAGCAGCCAATCAACCTGGACAGGGGGTAGCTATGGCTACACCTTC. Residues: CASSQSTWTGGSYGYTF.

Here the CDR3 DNA reads TGTGCCAGCAGCCCTCGGGAGGGGGCGAGAGAGCAGTACTTC. Its protein product is CASSPREGAREQYF. This chain links TRBV11-3 with TRBJ2-7, with a possible D match to TRBD2 (8 bases). Germline values: CDR1 SGHNT, CDR2 YENEEA. V was shortened by 5 bases and J by 7 bases, with 18 bases between the two germline ends. The CDR3 is 14 residues long. Variable domain in full (rest from reference TRBV11-3 and TRBJ2-7): EAGVVQSPRYKIIEKKQPVAFWCNPISGHNTLYWYLQNLGQGPELLIRYENEEAVDDSQLPKDRFSAERLKGVDSTLKIQPAELGDSAVYLCASSPREGAREQYFGPGTRLTVT.

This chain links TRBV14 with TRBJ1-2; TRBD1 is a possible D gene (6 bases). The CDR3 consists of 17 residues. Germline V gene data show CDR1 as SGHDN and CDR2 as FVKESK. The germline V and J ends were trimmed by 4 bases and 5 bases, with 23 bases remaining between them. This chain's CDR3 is CASSLTTHLRGWYGYTF. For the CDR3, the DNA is TGTGCCAGCAGCCTCACCACCCACCTCAGGGGATGGTATGGCTACACCTTC.

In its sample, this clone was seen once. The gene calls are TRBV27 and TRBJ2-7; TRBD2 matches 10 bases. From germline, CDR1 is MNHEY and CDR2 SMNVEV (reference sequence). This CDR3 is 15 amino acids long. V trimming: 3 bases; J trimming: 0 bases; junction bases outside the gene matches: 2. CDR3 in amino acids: CASSLASGGSYEQYF. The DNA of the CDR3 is TGTGCCAGCAGTTTGGCTAGCGGGGGCTCCTACGAGCAGTACTTC.

The CDR3 spells CASSIDFLEQFF. DNA for the CDR3: TGTGCCAGTAGTATCGACTTCCTTGAGCAGTTCTTC. The chain links TRBV19 to TRBJ2-1; the D is unclear. The CDR3 totals 12 residues. V was shortened by 3 bases and J by 9 bases, with 9 bases between the two germline ends. Germline CDR1 is LNHDA and CDR2 is SQIVND (reference sequence).

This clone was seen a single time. CDR3 DNA: TGTGCCAGCAGGAGAGCGGGAGACACCGGGGAGCTGTTTTTT. It encodes CASRRAGDTGELFF. The genes are TRBV9 and TRBJ2-2; 8 positions agree with TRBD2. CDR3 size: 14 residues. Trimming at V came to 5 bases and at J to 3 bases, leaving 3 bases not matched to a gene. CDR1 is SGDLS and CDR2 is YYNGEE in the germline V gene.

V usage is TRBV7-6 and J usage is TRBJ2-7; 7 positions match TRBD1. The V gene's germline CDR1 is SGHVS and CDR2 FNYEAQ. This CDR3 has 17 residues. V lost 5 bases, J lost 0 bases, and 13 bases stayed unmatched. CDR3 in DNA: TGTGCCAGCAGCCCACCCCGGGACAGCCAGAGCTCCTACGAGCAGTACTTC. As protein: CASSPPRDSQSSYEQYF.

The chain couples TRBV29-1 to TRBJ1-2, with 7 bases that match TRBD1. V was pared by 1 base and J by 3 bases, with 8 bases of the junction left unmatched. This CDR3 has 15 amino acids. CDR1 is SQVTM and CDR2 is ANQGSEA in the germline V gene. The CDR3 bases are TGCAGCGTTGAAGTCAGAAAGGGGGCGGACTATGGCTACACCTTC. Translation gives CSVEVRKGADYGYTF.

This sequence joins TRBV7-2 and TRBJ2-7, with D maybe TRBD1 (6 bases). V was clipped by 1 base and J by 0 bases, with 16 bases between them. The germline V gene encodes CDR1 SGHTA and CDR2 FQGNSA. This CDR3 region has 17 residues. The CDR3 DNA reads TGTGCCAGCAGCTTAGAGCGTTCCGACAGGACCTCCTACGAGCAGTACTTC. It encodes CASSLERSDRTSYEQYF.

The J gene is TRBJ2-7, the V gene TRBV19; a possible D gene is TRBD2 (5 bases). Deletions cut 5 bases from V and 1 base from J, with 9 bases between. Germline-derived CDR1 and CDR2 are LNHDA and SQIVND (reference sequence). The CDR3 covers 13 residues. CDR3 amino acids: CASSYTRSYEQYF. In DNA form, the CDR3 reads TGTGCCAGTAGTTATACTAGGTCCTACGAGCAGTACTTC.

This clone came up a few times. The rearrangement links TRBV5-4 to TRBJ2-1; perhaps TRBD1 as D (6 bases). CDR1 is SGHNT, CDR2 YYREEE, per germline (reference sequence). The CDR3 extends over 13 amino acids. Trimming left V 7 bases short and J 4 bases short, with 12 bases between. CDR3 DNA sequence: TGTGCCAGCCGCAAGGACAGTTACAATGAGCAGTTCTTC. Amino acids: CASRKDSYNEQFF.